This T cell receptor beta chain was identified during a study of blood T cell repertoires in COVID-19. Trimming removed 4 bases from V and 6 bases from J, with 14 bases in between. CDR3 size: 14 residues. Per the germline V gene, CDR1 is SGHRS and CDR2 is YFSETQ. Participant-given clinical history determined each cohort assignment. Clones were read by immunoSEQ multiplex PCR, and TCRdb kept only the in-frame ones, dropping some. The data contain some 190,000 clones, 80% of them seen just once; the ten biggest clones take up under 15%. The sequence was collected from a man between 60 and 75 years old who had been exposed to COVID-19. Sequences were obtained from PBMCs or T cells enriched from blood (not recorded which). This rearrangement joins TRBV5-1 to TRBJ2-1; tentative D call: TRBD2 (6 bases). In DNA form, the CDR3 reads TGCGCCAGCAGCCCGACTAGTTTCGTCAATGAGCAGTTCTTC. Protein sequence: CASSPTSFVNEQFF.